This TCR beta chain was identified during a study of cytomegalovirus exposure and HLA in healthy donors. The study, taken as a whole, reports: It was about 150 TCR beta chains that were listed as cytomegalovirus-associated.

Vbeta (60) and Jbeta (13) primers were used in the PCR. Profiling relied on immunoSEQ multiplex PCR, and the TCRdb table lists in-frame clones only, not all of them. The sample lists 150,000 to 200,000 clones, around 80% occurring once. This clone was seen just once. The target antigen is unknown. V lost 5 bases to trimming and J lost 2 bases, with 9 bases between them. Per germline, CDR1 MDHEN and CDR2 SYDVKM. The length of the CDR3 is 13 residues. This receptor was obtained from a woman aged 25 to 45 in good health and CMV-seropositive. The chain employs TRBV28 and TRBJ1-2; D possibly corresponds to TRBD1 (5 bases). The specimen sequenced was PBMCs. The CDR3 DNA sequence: TGTGCCAGCAGTCCGGGGGTCAACTATGGCTACACCTTC. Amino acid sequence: CASSPGVNYGYTF.